The clone carrying this T cell receptor (beta chain) was observed a handful of times. Its specificity is unknown. This record comes from a study of PD-1 blockade in classical Hodgkin lymphoma. Each patient's relapse followed autologous stem cell transplantation, and brentuximab vedotin exposure varied. Profiled with immunoSEQ multiplex PCR; TCRdb holds only in-frame clones, not every one. In the table there are 50,000 to 85,000 clones, about two thirds of which are singletons. Study-wide findings and caveats: A significant rise in TCR diversity by C4D1 was seen for CD4+ but not CD8+ cells.

Germline assignment: CDR1 GTSNPN and CDR2 SVGIG (reference sequence). CDR3 length: 13 residues. The V and J ends lost 4 bases and 2 bases respectively, with 11 bases between them. The chain is built from TRBV30 and TRBJ1-2; perhaps TRBD1 as D (6 bases). The material sequenced was peripheral blood mononuclear cells (PBMCs), taken before the second cycle of nivolumab. The source of this sequence is a human donor with classical Hodgkin lymphoma. In DNA form, the CDR3 reads TGTGCCTGGATGGGAGGACAGAACTATGGCTACACCTTC. It translates to CAWMGGQNYGYTF.